This record covers a single T cell receptor (beta chain). What antigen it recognizes has not been identified. This may be a read error: a much more frequent sequence differs by one nucleotide. The germline V gene supplies CDR1 SQVTM and CDR2 ANQGSEA. There are 14 amino acids in the CDR3, from cysteine to phenylalanine inclusive. Only the CDR3 part of the read is kept: 42 bases, read in frame from the first base. TRIzol reagent was used to extract blood RNA from unsorted whole blood, while the DNeasy Blood & Tissue kit provided the germline DNA. At the time of sampling, the patients were treatment-naive and had chronic HBV infection. Before surgery, 3 to 5 milliliters of peripheral blood were drawn into K2EDTA tubes. The data derive from a study of tumor-infiltrating lymphocytes in primary liver carcinoma (dated by TCRdb to 2016 to 2017). For context, the study as a whole: Roughly 5 patients with histopathologically diagnosed primary liver carcinoma underwent surgical resection in China between November 2015 and March 2016. Of the five patients (three men and two women, aged 30 to 69 years), four had hepatocellular carcinoma and one had combined HCC and intrahepatic cholangiocarcinoma. The five patients had tumors of stage T1-T3 N0M0, with maximum diameters ranging from roughly 4.2 to 10 cm. Each sample produced about 3.5 to 7.13 million productive TCRbeta reads, and read depth showed no significant difference between tissue types. Across five regions of each liver tumor, along with adjacent normal tissue and blood, the study brought together TCRbeta repertoire sequencing, expression microarrays and whole-exome sequencing. A total of roughly 35 specimens from 5 patients went through TCRbeta repertoire sequencing, namely 25 tumor regions, 5 adjacent noncancerous liver tissues and 5 peripheral blood samples. Reproducibility between technical replicate repertoires was high, with correlation coefficients above 0.98 and mean shared-clone rates about 0.89.

Using a constant-region primer and ProtoScript II reverse transcriptase, TCRbeta-specific cDNA was reverse-transcribed from roughly 500 ng total RNA. Three nested multiplex PCR rounds, following a slightly modified ARM-PCR procedure, were used to build the TCRbeta libraries. Each of the first two PCR rounds ran for nine to eleven cycles and used multiplex TRBV1-TRBV30 forward primers together with a Cbeta reverse primer. Sample barcodes and Illumina adapters were added in a final 25-cycle PCR using Deep VentR polymerase. Before sequencing, amplicons of 200-500 bp were purified from gel using a QIAquick gel extraction kit. The TCRbeta amplicons were sequenced with 250-bp paired-end reads on an Illumina HiSeq 2500. Regarding the original processing steps: To recover full CDR3 sequences, reads were quality-trimmed using Trimmomatic v0.33 and paired reads were then merged using FLASH v1.2.11. V, D and J germline segments were assigned to the rearranged TCRbeta sequences by MiGEC v1.2.1b. Clonotype statistics, along with Shannon-Wiener diversity indices, were calculated using VDJtools v1.0.0. To reduce sampling bias, subsequent analyses other than the diversity analysis used only the 250 most abundant clonotypes in each sample. Through fastp at Q25 and MiXCR, TCRdb rebuilt clones from the public reads, retaining in-frame beta chains. Rows are unified per CDR3 protein, each entry keeping the most common DNA and genes. The V and J calls and clone size come from TCRdb's table, not from the authors' own analysis. This sample has about 350,000 distinct CDR3 sequences in its table, and around 60% of those were observed once. The ten biggest clones cover about 6.5% of the sample.

The research as a whole found: Because only the TCR beta chain was sequenced and unpaired alpha chains were not captured, true repertoire diversity is likely underestimated. Bulk unsorted samples precluded comparing CD4+ and CD8+ T cell repertoires. The study included only four or five patients, and the authors note findings should be validated in a larger study. Consistent with antigen-driven expansion, pairs of tumor regions showed higher repertoire overlap (mean roughly 35%) than either tumor-adjacent pairs (about 17%) or tumor-blood pairs (approximately 15%). Compared with blood, tumors had a significantly larger share of the repertoire taken up by the top 250 clones (p = 0.039).

Sequencing was carried out using peripheral blood. The sequence is built from TRBV29-1 and TRBJ2-5; 9 bases in the middle match TRBD1. The source is a man aged 40-50 years with primary liver carcinoma and hepatitis B virus infection. CDR3 sequence: CSAERTGVGETQCF. The sequenced DNA: TGCAGCGCCGAACGGACAGGGGTGGGGGAGACCCAGTGCTTC.